These T cell receptor beta chains were read from a single sample in a study of PD-1 blockade in classical Hodgkin lymphoma. Assay: immunoSEQ multiplex PCR; the TCRdb copy retains only in-frame clones and omits some. Of roughly 64,000 clones listed, about 90% are singletons. The sample here was peripheral blood mononuclear cells (PBMCs), taken before the fourth cycle of nivolumab. Every receptor here comes from a human donor with classical Hodgkin lymphoma. The CDR3 runs from the conserved cysteine through the conserved F or W. D genes are given only for firm matches. Clone size, where shown, is once, few, many, or a class for clones that have expanded.

v_gene,d_gene,abundance,j_gene,CDR3aa,CDR3nt
TRBV6-5,NA,once,TRBJ1-1,CASSYTHRFSTEAFF,TGTGCCAGCAGTTACACCCACCGGTTCAGCACTGAAGCTTTCTTT
TRBV19,NA,NA,TRBJ1-5,CASSMVGGSQPQHF,TGTGCCAGTAGTATGGTGGGGGGGTCTCAGCCCCAGCATTTT
TRBV11-2,NA,NA,TRBJ2-7,CASSHPRGSSYEQYF,TGTGCCAGCAGCCACCCCAGGGGAAGCTCCTACGAGCAGTACTTC
TRBV4-1,NA,NA,TRBJ1-4,CASSQVPYRPRGEKLFF,TGCGCCAGCAGCCAAGTCCCCTACAGGCCTAGGGGTGAAAAACTGTTTTTT
TRBV20-1,NA,NA,TRBJ1-2,CSATLEGGYTF,TGCAGTGCTACCCTGGAAGGTGGCTACACCTTC
TRBV10-3,TRBD2,NA,TRBJ2-7,CAISEAVSGGYEQYF,TGTGCCATCAGTGAAGCGGTTAGCGGGGGCTACGAGCAGTACTTC
TRBV18,NA,NA,TRBJ1-1,CASSPPGGLGTEAFF,TGTGCCAGCTCACCACCGGGGGGGCTGGGGACTGAAGCTTTCTTT
TRBV18,TRBD2,NA,TRBJ2-1,CASSPANSGGNNEQFF,TGTGCCAGCTCACCTGCTAATAGCGGGGGGAACAATGAGCAGTTCTTC
TRBV5-1,NA,NA,TRBJ2-5,CASSLRLAGETQYF,TGCGCCAGCAGCTTGAGGCTAGCTGGTGAGACCCAGTACTTC
TRBV6-5,TRBD2,NA,TRBJ2-5,CASRPGGAETQYF,TGTGCCAGCCGCCCGGGGGGGGCGGAGACCCAGTACTTC
TRBV6-6,NA,NA,TRBJ2-5,CASSAPTVYETQYF,TGTGCCAGCAGTGCCCCCACAGTTTATGAGACCCAGTACTTC
TRBV28,NA,NA,TRBJ1-3,CASSFRSRNTIYF,TGTGCCAGCAGTTTTAGGAGTCGGAACACCATATATTTT
TRBV5-4,NA,NA,TRBJ2-2,CASSVDGTGELFF,TGTGCCAGCAGCGTCGACGGCACCGGGGAGCTGTTTTTT
TRBV13,NA,NA,TRBJ2-1,CASSHGPGGEQFF,TGTGCCAGCAGCCATGGGCCTGGCGGTGAGCAGTTCTTC
TRBV5-4,TRBD2,NA,TRBJ2-3,CASSLRERGFTDTQYF,TGTGCCAGCAGCCTTAGAGAGCGGGGGTTCACAGATACGCAGTATTTT
TRBV4-1,NA,NA,TRBJ2-5,CASSPFLAPQETQYF,TGCGCCAGCAGCCCTTTTCTGGCCCCCCAAGAGACCCAGTACTTC
TRBV10-3,TRBD1,NA,TRBJ1-1,CAISESRGRVSEAFF,TGTGCCATCAGTGAGTCGAGGGGGCGCGTTAGTGAAGCTTTCTTT
TRBV7-8,NA,NA,TRBJ1-5,CASSPRTVGNQPQHF,TGTGCCAGCAGCCCACGGACAGTTGGCAATCAGCCCCAGCATTTT
TRBV19,NA,NA,TRBJ2-1,CATADWNNEQFF,TGTGCCACCGCAGACTGGAACAATGAGCAGTTCTTC
TRBV7-6,TRBD2,NA,TRBJ2-5,CASSTSGGPQETQYF,TGTGCCAGCAGCACCAGCGGGGGGCCTCAAGAGACCCAGTACTTC
TRBV16,NA,NA,TRBJ1-2,CASISQPVGRYGYTF,TGTGCCAGCATCTCACAACCGGTGGGGCGTTATGGCTACACCTTC
TRBV2,NA,NA,TRBJ1-2,CASSEPGLGGYTF,TGTGCCAGCAGTGAACCCGGGTTGGGTGGCTACACCTTC
TRBV2,NA,NA,TRBJ1-2,CASSEAPGGLYGYTF,TGTGCCAGCAGTGAAGCCCCGGGAGGTCTATATGGCTACACCTTC
TRBV5-1,NA,NA,TRBJ1-2,CASSLGWGFYGYTF,TGCGCCAGCAGCTTGGGGTGGGGTTTCTATGGCTACACCTTC
TRBV7-2,NA,NA,TRBJ1-4,CASSLVGTSRKLFF,TGTGCCAGCAGCTTAGTAGGCACCAGCAGGAAACTGTTTTTT
TRBV5-1,TRBD1,NA,TRBJ1-2,CASSLWGQGTSNYGYTF,TGCGCCAGCAGCTTGTGGGGACAGGGGACATCTAACTATGGCTACACCTTC
TRBV27,NA,NA,TRBJ2-7,CASSGRTYPGEQYF,TGTGCCAGCAGTGGGAGGACGTACCCAGGGGAGCAGTACTTC
TRBV30,NA,NA,TRBJ2-7,CAWGPATYEQYF,TGTGCCTGGGGCCCAGCGACCTACGAGCAGTACTTC
TRBV29-1,NA,NA,TRBJ1-1,CSVSGRGTEAFF,TGCAGCGTTTCAGGGAGGGGCACTGAAGCTTTCTTT
TRBV4-1,TRBD1,NA,TRBJ2-1,CASSRDRNSYNEQFF,TGCGCCAGCAGCCGGGACAGAAATTCCTACAATGAGCAGTTCTTC
TRBV6-6,NA,NA,TRBJ2-1,CASKGNEQFF,TGTGCCAGCAAGGGAAATGAGCAGTTCTTC
TRBV2,TRBD2,once,TRBJ2-3,CASPGGGWTDTQYF,TGTGCCAGTCCTGGGGGGGGATGGACAGATACGCAGTATTTT
TRBV6-1,TRBD2,once,TRBJ2-3,CATNPGLAGSNTQYF,TGTGCCACAAACCCGGGACTAGCGGGGAGTAATACGCAGTATTTT
TRBV5-1,NA,NA,TRBJ1-5,CASSLVGGAGQPQHF,TGCGCCAGCAGCTTGGTCGGGGGCGCGGGTCAGCCCCAGCATTTT
TRBV6-4,TRBD2,NA,TRBJ2-3,CASSDGRGGGGTDTQYF,TGTGCCAGCAGTGACGGACGGGGGGGCGGTGGCACAGATACGCAGTATTTT
TRBV25-1,TRBD1,NA,TRBJ2-7,CASSHRGAYEQYF,TGTGCCAGCAGCCACAGGGGCGCCTACGAGCAGTACTTC